These T cell receptor beta chains were read from a single sample in a study of T-cell memory formation after mild COVID-19. From the 5' RACE reads, TCRdb called clonotypes with MiXCR, one entry per CDR3 protein. This table holds 550,000 to 600,000 distinct CDR3 sequences, about 20% found once. Source material: PBMCs or a T cell subset sorted from them (not recorded which). The receptors stem from an adult woman who had mild COVID-19 (a few samples of this study predate the infection). Cell type and time point are not known. Both conserved end residues are part of each CDR3. The D gene is left open where the match is weak. Expanded clones get a size class; other rows say once, few or many, or leave the size out.

TRBV12-3/TRBV12-4,TRBJ2-1,TRBD1,few,CASSLALGQGPYNEQFF,TGTGCCAGCAGTTTAGCTTTGGGACAGGGCCCCTACAATGAGCAGTTCTTC
TRBV30,TRBJ2-3,.,few,CAWMAGTDTQYF,TGTGCCTGGATGGCGGGGACAGATACGCAGTATTTT
TRBV6-5,TRBJ2-7,.,few,CASSYSGSGGYEQYF,TGTGCCAGCAGTTACTCGGGCAGCGGTGGCTACGAGCAGTACTTC
TRBV7-2,TRBJ1-6,TRBD1,few,CASSSSDRARGSPLHF,TGTGCCAGCAGCTCAAGCGACAGGGCTCGTGGTTCACCCCTCCACTTT
TRBV13,TRBJ2-7,.,few,CASSEDWGYEQYF,TGTGCCAGCAGCGAAGATTGGGGCTACGAGCAGTACTTC
TRBV4-1,TRBJ2-5,.,.,CASSQHLAEYQETQYF,TGCGCCAGCAGCCAACACTTAGCAGAGTACCAAGAGACCCAGTACTTC
TRBV7-8,TRBJ1-5,TRBD1,.,CASSLIDRAGGQPQHF,TGTGCCAGCAGCTTAATTGACAGGGCCGGAGGGCAGCCCCAGCATTTT
TRBV7-9,TRBJ2-7,TRBD1,.,CASSLGRDRGLYEQYF,TGTGCCAGCAGCTTAGGTCGGGACAGGGGGCTGTACGAGCAGTACTTC
TRBV15,TRBJ2-3,TRBD2,many,CATSRARTSGTDTQYF,TGTGCCACCAGCAGAGCCCGGACTAGCGGCACAGATACGCAGTATTTT
TRBV6-5,TRBJ1-4,.,.,CASTDATNEKLFF,TGTGCCAGCACGGACGCAACTAATGAAAAACTGTTTTTT
TRBV4-1,TRBJ2-4,.,few,CASSAGGGRGRNIQYF,TGCGCCAGCAGCGCAGGAGGGGGGAGGGGCAGAAACATTCAGTACTTC
TRBV30,TRBJ2-1,TRBD2,.,CAWNGGGKGFYGEQFF,TGTGCCTGGAACGGGGGAGGGAAAGGTTTTTATGGTGAGCAGTTCTTC
TRBV5-1,TRBJ1-2,.,.,CASSLSAGSYTF,TGCGCCAGCAGCTTGTCGGCAGGGAGCTACACCTTC
TRBV19,TRBJ2-6,.,.,CASSMRESQNVLTF,TGTGCCAGTAGTATGAGGGAGTCCCAAAACGTCCTGACTTTC
TRBV15,TRBJ2-7,TRBD2,.,CATSSSGNPSYEQYF,TGTGCCACCAGCAGTAGCGGGAACCCATCCTACGAGCAGTACTTC
TRBV6-5,TRBJ2-5,.,few,CASSYYPSSAPAGETQYF,TGTGCCAGCAGTTACTACCCATCCTCGGCTCCCGCAGGGGAGACCCAGTACTTC
TRBV18,TRBJ2-7,.,few,CASSFGVSFSYEQYF,TGTGCCAGCTCCTTTGGAGTCAGTTTTTCCTACGAGCAGTACTTC
TRBV14,TRBJ1-1,.,few,CASSRSGRMNTEAFF,TGTGCCAGCAGCCGCTCGGGACGGATGAACACTGAAGCTTTCTTT
TRBV7-2,TRBJ2-1,TRBD2,few,CASTVTSGRANEQFF,TGTGCCAGCACCGTGACTAGCGGGAGGGCTAATGAGCAGTTCTTC
TRBV2,TRBJ1-2,.,few,CASSPLRSGNGYTF,TGTGCCAGCAGTCCTTTACGTTCGGGTAATGGCTACACCTTC
TRBV4-2,TRBJ2-1,.,many,CASSQADNRNSYNEQFF,TGTGCCAGCAGCCAAGCCGATAATCGGAACTCCTACAATGAGCAGTTCTTC
TRBV3-1,TRBJ1-1,.,.,CASSREGLMNTEAFF,TGTGCCAGCAGCCGAGAGGGGCTAATGAACACTGAAGCTTTCTTT
TRBV5-8,TRBJ2-1,.,.,CASSLAPSDQVQFF,TGTGCCAGCAGCTTGGCCCCTAGCGATCAGGTGCAGTTCTTC
TRBV20-1,TRBJ1-5,TRBD1,.,CSARSSGGDYLKQPQHF,TGCAGTGCTAGGTCCTCAGGGGGCGACTACCTTAAACAGCCCCAGCATTTT
TRBV7-6,TRBJ2-7,.,few,CATRDRINDEQYF,TGTGCCACTCGGGATCGAATAAATGACGAGCAGTACTTC
TRBV9,TRBJ2-7,TRBD2,.,CASSASSGKDYEQYF,TGTGCCAGCAGCGCGTCTAGCGGGAAAGACTACGAGCAGTACTTC